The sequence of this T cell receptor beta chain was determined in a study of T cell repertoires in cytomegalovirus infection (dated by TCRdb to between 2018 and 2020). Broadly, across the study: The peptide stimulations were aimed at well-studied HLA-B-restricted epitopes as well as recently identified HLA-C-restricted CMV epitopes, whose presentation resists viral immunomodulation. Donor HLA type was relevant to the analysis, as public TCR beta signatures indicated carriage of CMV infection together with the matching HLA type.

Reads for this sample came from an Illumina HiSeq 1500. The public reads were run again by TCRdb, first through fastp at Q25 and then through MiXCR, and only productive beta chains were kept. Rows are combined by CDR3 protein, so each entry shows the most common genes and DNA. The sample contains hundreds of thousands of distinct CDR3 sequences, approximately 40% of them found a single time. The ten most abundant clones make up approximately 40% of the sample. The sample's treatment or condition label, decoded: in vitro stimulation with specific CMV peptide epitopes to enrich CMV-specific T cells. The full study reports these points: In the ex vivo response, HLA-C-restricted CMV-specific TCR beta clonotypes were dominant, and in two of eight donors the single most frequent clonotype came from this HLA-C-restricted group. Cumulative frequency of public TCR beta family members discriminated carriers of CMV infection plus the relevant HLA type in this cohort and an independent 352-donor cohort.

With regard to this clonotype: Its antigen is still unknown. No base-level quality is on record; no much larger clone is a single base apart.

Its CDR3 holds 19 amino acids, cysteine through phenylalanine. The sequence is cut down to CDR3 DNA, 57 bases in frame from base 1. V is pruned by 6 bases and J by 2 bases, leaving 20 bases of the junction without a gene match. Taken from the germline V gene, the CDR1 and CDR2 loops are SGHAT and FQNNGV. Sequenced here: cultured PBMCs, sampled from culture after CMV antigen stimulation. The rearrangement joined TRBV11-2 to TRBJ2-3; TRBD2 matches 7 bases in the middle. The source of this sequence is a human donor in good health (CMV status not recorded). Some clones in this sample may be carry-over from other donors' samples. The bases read TGTGCCAGCAGTTCCCCGGGCTTCACTGGGGGGGACCACACAGATACGCAGTATTTT. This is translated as CASSSPGFTGGDHTDTQYF.